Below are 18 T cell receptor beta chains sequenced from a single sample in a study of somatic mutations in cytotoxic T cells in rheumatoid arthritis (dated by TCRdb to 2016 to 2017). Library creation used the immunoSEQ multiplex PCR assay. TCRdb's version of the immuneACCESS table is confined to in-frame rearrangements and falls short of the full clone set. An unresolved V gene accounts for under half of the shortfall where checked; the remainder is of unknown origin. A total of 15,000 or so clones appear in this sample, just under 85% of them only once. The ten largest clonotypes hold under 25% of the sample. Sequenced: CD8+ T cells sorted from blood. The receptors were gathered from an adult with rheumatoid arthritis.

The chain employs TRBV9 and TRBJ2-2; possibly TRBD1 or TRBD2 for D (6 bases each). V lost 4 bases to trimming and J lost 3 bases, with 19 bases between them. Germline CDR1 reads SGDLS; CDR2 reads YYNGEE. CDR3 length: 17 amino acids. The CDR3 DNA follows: TGTGCCAGCAGCTCGCCCCGGGGGCCAGGTGACACCGGGGAGCTGTTTTTT. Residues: CASSSPRGPGDTGELFF. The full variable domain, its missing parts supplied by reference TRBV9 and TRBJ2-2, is DSGVTQTPKHLITATGQRVTLRCSPRSGDLSVYWYQQSLDQGLQFLIQYYNGEERAKGNILERFSAQQFPDLHSELNLSSLELGDSALYFCASSSPRGPGDTGELFFGEGSRLTVL.

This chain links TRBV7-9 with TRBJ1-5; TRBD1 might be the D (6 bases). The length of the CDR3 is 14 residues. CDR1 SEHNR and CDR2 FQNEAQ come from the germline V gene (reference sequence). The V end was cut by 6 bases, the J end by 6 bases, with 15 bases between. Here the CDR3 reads CASSLAGDGQPQHF. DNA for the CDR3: TGTGCCAGCAGTCTCGCAGGGGATGGTCAGCCCCAGCATTTT.

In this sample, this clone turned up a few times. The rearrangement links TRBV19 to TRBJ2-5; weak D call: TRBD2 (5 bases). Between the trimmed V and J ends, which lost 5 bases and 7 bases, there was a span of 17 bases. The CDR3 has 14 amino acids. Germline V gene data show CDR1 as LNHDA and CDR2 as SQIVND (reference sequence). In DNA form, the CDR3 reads TGTGCCAGTAGTCTTACCCTGGAGGCCCGGACCCAGTACTTC. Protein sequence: CASSLTLEARTQYF.

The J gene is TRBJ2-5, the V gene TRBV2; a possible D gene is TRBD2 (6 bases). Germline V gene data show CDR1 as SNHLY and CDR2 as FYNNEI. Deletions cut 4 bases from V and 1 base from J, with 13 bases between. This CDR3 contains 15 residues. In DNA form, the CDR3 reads TGTGCCAGCAGTGCATGGGCGGGAATCCAAGAGACCCAGTACTTC. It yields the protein CASSAWAGIQETQYF.

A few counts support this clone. CDR3 sequence reads: CSAHPDRSGGYTF. CDR3 bases: TGCAGCGCCCACCCGGACAGGTCAGGGGGCTACACCTTC. This rearrangement joins TRBV29-1 to TRBJ1-2, with 7 bases that match TRBD1. The CDR3 length is 13 residues. CDR1 is SQVTM, CDR2 ANQGSEA, per germline. The V gene end was trimmed by 7 bases and the J gene end by 8 bases; junction bases not matched to a gene: 13.

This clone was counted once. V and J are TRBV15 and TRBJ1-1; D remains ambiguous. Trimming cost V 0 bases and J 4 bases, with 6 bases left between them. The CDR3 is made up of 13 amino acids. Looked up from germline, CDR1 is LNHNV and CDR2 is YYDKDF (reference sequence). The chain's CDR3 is CATSRDRRTEAFF. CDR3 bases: TGTGCCACCAGCAGAGACAGGCGCACTGAAGCTTTCTTT.

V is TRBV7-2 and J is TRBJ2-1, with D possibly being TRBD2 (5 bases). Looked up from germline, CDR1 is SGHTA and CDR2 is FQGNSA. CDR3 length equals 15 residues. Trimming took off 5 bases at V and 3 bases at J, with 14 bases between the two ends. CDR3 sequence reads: CASSPKSGNYNEQFF. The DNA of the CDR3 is TGTGCCAGCAGCCCGAAGAGCGGAAACTACAATGAGCAGTTCTTC. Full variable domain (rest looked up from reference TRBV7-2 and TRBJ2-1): GAGVSQSPSNKVTEKGKDVELRCDPISGHTALYWYRQSLGQGLEFLIYFQGNSAPDKSGLPSDRFSAERTGGSVSTLTIQRTQQEDSAVYLCASSPKSGNYNEQFFGPGTRLTVL.

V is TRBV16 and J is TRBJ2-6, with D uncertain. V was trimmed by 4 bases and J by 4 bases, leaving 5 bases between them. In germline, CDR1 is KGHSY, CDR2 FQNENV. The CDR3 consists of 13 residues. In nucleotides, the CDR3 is TGTGCCAGCAGCCGCGGAGGGGCCAACGTCCTGACTTTC. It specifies CASSRGGANVLTF.

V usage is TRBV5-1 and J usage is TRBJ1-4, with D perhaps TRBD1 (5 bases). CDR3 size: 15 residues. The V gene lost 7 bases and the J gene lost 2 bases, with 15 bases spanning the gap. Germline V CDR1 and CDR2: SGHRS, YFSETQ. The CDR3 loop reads CASHQGGFTNEKLFF. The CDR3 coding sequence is TGCGCCAGCCATCAGGGAGGATTTACTAATGAAAAACTGTTTTTT.

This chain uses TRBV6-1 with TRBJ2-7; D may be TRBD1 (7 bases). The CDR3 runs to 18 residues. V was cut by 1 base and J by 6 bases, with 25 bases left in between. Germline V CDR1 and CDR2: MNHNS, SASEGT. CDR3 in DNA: TGTGCCAGCAGTGAAGTAGGAGGGGGCGTCGTTATGTCGGGCGAGCAGTACTTC. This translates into CASSEVGGGVVMSGEQYF.

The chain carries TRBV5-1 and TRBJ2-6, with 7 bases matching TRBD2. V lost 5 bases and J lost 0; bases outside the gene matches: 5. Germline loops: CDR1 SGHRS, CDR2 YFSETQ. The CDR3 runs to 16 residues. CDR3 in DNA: TGCGCCAGCAGTCTAGCGGCGTTCTCTGGGGCCAACGTCCTGACTTTC. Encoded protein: CASSLAAFSGANVLTF.

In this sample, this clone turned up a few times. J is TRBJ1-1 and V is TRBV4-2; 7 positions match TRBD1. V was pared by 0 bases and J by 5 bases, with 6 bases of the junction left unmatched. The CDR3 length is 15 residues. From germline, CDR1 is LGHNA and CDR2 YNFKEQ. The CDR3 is CASSQEAGGGTEAFF. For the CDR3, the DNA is TGTGCCAGCAGCCAAGAGGCAGGGGGAGGGACTGAAGCTTTCTTT.

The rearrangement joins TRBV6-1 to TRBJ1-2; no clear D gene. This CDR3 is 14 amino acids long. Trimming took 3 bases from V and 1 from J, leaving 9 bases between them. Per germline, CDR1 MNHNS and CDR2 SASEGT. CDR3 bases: TGTGCCAGCAGTGAGCCAGGAGGTAACTATGGCTACACCTTC. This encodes CASSEPGGNYGYTF.

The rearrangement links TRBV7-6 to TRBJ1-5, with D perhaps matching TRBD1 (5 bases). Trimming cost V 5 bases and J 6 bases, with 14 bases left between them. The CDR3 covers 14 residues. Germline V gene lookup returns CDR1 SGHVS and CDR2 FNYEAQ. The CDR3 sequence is CASSETQGVQPQHF. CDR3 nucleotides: TGTGCCAGCAGCGAAACCCAGGGAGTTCAGCCCCAGCATTTT.

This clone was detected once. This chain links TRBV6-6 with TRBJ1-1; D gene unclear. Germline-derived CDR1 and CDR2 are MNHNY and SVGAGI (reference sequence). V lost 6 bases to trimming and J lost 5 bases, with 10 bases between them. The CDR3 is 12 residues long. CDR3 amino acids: CASRPGGTEAFF. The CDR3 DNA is TGTGCCAGCAGGCCCGGTGGGACTGAAGCTTTCTTT.

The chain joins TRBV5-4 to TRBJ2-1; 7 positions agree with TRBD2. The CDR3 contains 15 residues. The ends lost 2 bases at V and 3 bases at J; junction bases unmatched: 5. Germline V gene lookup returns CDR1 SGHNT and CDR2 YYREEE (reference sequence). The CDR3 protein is CASSFFAGDYNEQFF. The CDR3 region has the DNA TGTGCCAGCAGCTTTTTCGCGGGAGACTACAATGAGCAGTTCTTC.

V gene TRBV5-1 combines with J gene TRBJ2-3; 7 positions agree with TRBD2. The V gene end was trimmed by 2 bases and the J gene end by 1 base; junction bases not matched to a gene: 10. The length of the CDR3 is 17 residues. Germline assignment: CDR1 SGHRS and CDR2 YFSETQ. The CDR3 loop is CASSFGLGGTGTDTQYF. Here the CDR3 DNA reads TGCGCCAGCAGCTTTGGGCTGGGAGGGACCGGCACAGATACGCAGTATTTT.

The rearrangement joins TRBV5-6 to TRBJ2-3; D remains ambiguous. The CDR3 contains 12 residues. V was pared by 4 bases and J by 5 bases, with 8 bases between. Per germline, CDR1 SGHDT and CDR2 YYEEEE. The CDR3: CASSPNGDTQYF. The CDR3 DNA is TGTGCCAGCAGCCCTAACGGAGATACGCAGTATTTT.